Detailed here is one T cell receptor (beta chain). Its antigen is unknown. Germline V gene data show CDR1 as MGHRA and CDR2 as YSYEKL. The CDR3 loop spans 16 amino acids. Trimming removed 5 bases from V and 1 base from J; junction bases left unmatched: 8. These data originate in a study of OX40 agonist ivuxolimab in advanced cancers. Assay used: immunoSEQ multiplex PCR; TCRdb lists only in-frame clones, some missing. The sample includes 65,000 to 90,000 clones, over 75% of them seen just once. Notes on the study in general: Clonal expansion by week 6 occurred in CD4+ and CD8+ blood T cells (at 0.1 to 3.0 mg/kg). Researchers did not establish what antigens the expanded peripheral T cells target.

The sequencing here drew on CD4+ or CD8+ T cells sorted from blood, taken in a trial of the OX40 agonist ivuxolimab. The rearrangement uses TRBV4-1 and TRBJ2-7; TRBD2 matches 10 bases. The clonotype was recovered from an adult with an advanced solid tumor such as melanoma, head and neck, liver or kidney cancer. This chain's CDR3 is CASSAAPGLASYEQYF. The CDR3 bases are TGCGCCAGCAGCGCTGCACCGGGACTAGCGTCCTACGAGCAGTACTTC.